This T cell receptor beta chain was recorded in a study of graft-versus-host responses after intestinal transplantation. Study background: Multivisceral, liver-intestinal, or isolated intestinal transplants were given to recipients. Anti-thymocyte globulin induction, then tacrolimus and steroids for about three years, went to all recipients.

Comment on this clone: Its antigen is currently unknown.

Study results and caveats: Individuals carrying graft-donor T cell macrochimerism showed high graft-versus-host to host-versus-graft clonal ratios in allografts. GvH clones detected in recipient marrow included some appearing first in ileum or blood.

The CDR3 is 14 amino acids. Here immunoSEQ multiplex PCR was the method, and the copy in TCRdb shows in-frame clones only, minus some. The top ten clones hold roughly 0.19% of a sample with 150,000 or so clones, 80% to 95% of them seen once. This specimen was unstimulated CD4+ T cells sorted from spleen or lymph node cells, taken before intestinal transplant. The chain employs TRBV21-1 and TRBJ1-1; the table gives TRBD1 as D, unverified against the DNA. TRBV21-1 is annotated as a pseudogene. This receptor was taken from a human donor who received an intestinal transplant. The CDR3 coding sequence is TGTGCCAGCAGCAAAGTCGCCAGGGAAGGTGAAGCTTTCTTT. It specifies CASSKVAREGEAFF.